The rows below give T cell receptor beta chains drawn from one sample of a study of CD4+ T cells in melanoma. Repertoires were generated with immunoSEQ multiplex PCR, while TCRdb's copy carries only in-frame clones and drops some. The sample shows 10,000 or so clones, approximately 61% of them seen only once. The specimen was cells from a culture (not recorded whether cultured in vitro). These receptor sequences come from a human donor with melanoma. The CDR3 runs from the conserved cysteine through the conserved F or W. Each record gives: J gene, clone size, V gene, D gene, CDR3 protein, CDR3 DNA. The D gene is left open where the match is weak. Not every row has a clone size; where given, it reads once, few, many or a size class.

TRBJ2-7	.	TRBV29-1	TRBD2	CSVVQRGGQFYEQYF	TGCAGCGTTGTCCAGCGGGGGGGCCAGTTTTACGAGCAGTACTTC
TRBJ1-2	few	TRBV18	.	CASSPPSSDYGYTF	TGTGCCAGCTCACCACCTTCGTCAGACTATGGCTACACCTTC
TRBJ1-6	.	TRBV7-9	TRBD1	CASSSGQGFYNSPLHF	TGTGCCAGCAGCTCGGGACAGGGGTTCTATAATTCACCCCTCCACTTT
TRBJ1-6	.	TRBV19	TRBD1	CASQTGAIGSPLHF	TGTGCCAGCCAGACAGGGGCAATAGGGTCACCCCTCCACTTT
TRBJ1-1	.	TRBV18	.	CASSPPRGRMNTEAFF	TGTGCCAGCTCACCACCCCGGGGGAGAATGAACACTGAAGCTTTCTTT
TRBJ1-1	few	TRBV4-2	TRBD1	CASKHRGGGTEAFF	TGTGCCAGCAAACACAGGGGAGGGGGCACTGAAGCTTTCTTT
TRBJ1-1	.	TRBV11-2	.	CASSLAVAEAFF	TGTGCCAGCAGCTTAGCGGTCGCAGAGGCTTTCTTT
TRBJ2-3	once	TRBV9	.	CASSVLGDTQYF	TGTGCCAGCAGCGTACTAGGCGATACGCAGTATTTT
TRBJ1-2	.	TRBV28	TRBD1	CASRGQGYPNYGYTF	TGTGCCAGCAGGGGACAGGGCTATCCTAACTATGGCTACACCTTC
TRBJ1-1	once	TRBV7-3	.	CASSLTPSTQGTEAFF	TGTGCCAGCAGCTTAACGCCTAGCACCCAGGGCACTGAAGCTTTCTTT
TRBJ2-7	.	TRBV2	.	CASRIRQSTSSYEQYF	TGTGCCAGCAGAATTCGACAGTCAACTAGCTCCTACGAGCAGTACTTC
TRBJ1-2	.	TRBV27	TRBD1	CASSRGGADRVGYTF	TGTGCCAGCAGTCGCGGCGGGGCGGACAGGGTTGGCTACACCTTC
TRBJ2-5	.	TRBV29-1	.	CSVDSGNQETQYF	TGCAGCGTTGATTCTGGGAACCAAGAGACCCAGTACTTC
TRBJ2-2	few	TRBV5-1	TRBD1	CASSPGQAHTGELFF	TGCGCCAGCAGCCCCGGACAGGCTCACACCGGGGAGCTGTTTTTT
TRBJ2-1	.	TRBV6-5	.	CASSYSGQYHNEQFF	TGTGCCAGCAGTTATTCCGGACAGTACCACAATGAGCAGTTCTTC
TRBJ2-5	.	TRBV11-2	TRBD1	CASSPGTGLGETQYF	TGTGCCAGCAGTCCCGGGACAGGGTTGGGGGAGACCCAGTACTTC
TRBJ2-7	.	TRBV10-3	TRBD2	CANQLAGGYEQYF	TGTGCCAACCAGTTGGCGGGGGGTTACGAGCAGTACTTC
TRBJ1-1	.	TRBV5-4	.	CASSLVGGQTEAFF	TGTGCCAGCAGCTTGGTTGGGGGGCAAACTGAAGCTTTCTTT
TRBJ1-2	.	TRBV5-6	TRBD1	CASSFRDRGVQSNYGYTF	TGTGCCAGCAGCTTCCGGGACAGGGGAGTGCAGAGTAACTATGGCTACACCTTC
TRBJ2-7	.	TRBV7-8	.	CASSLYGEQYF	TGTGCCAGCAGCTTATACGGGGAGCAGTACTTC
TRBJ1-5	.	TRBV29-1	.	CSVAQGNRGNQPQHF	TGCAGCGTCGCCCAGGGGAATAGAGGCAATCAGCCCCAGCATTTT
TRBJ2-7	few	TRBV7-9	.	CASSRQGLGQIGEQYF	TGTGCCAGCAGTCGGCAGGGGCTCGGGCAGATAGGCGAGCAGTACTTC
TRBJ2-5	.	TRBV11-2	.	CASSLIVGSGLHF	TGTGCCAGCAGCTTAATTGTTGGGTCAGGGCTTCACTTC
TRBJ1-2	.	TRBV5-1	.	CASSSLGETVNPNYGYTF	TGCGCCAGCAGCTCATTGGGGGAGACAGTGAACCCTAACTATGGCTACACCTTC
TRBJ1-1	.	TRBV29-1	.	CSVSSGTEAFF	TGCAGCGTTTCTAGCGGGACTGAAGCTTTTTTT
TRBJ2-1	.	TRBV11-2	.	CASSFAGPYNEQFF	TGTGCCAGCAGCTTTGCAGGACCCTACAATGAGCAGTTCTTC
TRBJ2-7	.	TRBV5-6	.	CASSLGHEQYF	TGTGCCAGCAGCTTGGGCCACGAGCAGTACTTC
TRBJ2-2	.	TRBV2	.	CASRGDRNTGELFF	TGTGCCAGCAGGGGCGACAGGAACACCGGGGAGCTGTTTTTT
TRBJ2-1	.	TRBV19	TRBD1	CASSTDRGLSEQFF	TGTGCCAGTAGTACGGACAGGGGGCTGAGTGAGCAGTTCTTC
TRBJ1-6	.	TRBV4-1	.	CASSQQTVSPLHF	TGCGCCAGCAGCCAACAAACCGTTTCACCCCTCCACTTT
TRBJ1-2	.	TRBV29-1	TRBD1	CSVAPTGVDGYTF	TGCAGCGTCGCACCTACAGGGGTTGACGGCTACACCTTC
TRBJ1-5	few	TRBV6-1	.	CASSESGDQPQHF	TGTGCCAGCAGTGAATCCGGAGATCAGCCCCAGCATTTT
TRBJ2-2	.	TRBV10-3	TRBD2	CAIGGETNTGELFF	TGTGCCATCGGGGGGGAAACGAACACCGGGGAGCTGTTTTTT
TRBJ2-7	.	TRBV20-1	.	CSAISSYEQYF	TGCAGTGCTATAAGCTCCTACGAGCAGTACTTC
TRBJ1-4	.	TRBV6-6	.	CASSYQGGGAEKLFF	TGTGCCAGCAGTTATCAAGGCGGAGGGGCTGAAAAACTGTTTTTT
TRBJ2-1	.	TRBV6-4	TRBD2	CASSRGVYNEQFF	TGTGCCTCCTCGCGGGGGGTCTACAATGAGCAGTTCTTC
TRBJ2-5	.	TRBV30	.	CAWSPTVRETQYF	TGTGCCTGGAGTCCCACAGTACGAGAGACCCAGTACTTC
TRBJ1-1	few	TRBV5-1	.	CASSLSGVDTEAFF	TGCGCCAGCAGCTTATCAGGGGTAGACACTGAAGCTTTCTTT
TRBJ1-1	medium-sized	TRBV7-3	TRBD1	CASSMTGPNTEAFF	TGTGCCAGCAGCATGACAGGGCCCAACACTGAAGCTTTCTTT
TRBJ1-2	.	TRBV11-2	TRBD1	CASSRQGGRYGYTF	TGTGCCAGCAGCAGGCAAGGGGGCCGGTATGGCTACACCTTC
TRBJ2-3	.	TRBV7-2	.	CASSLAGTTDTQYF	TGTGCCAGCAGCTTAGCGGGGACCACAGATACGCAGTATTTT